The rows below give T cell receptor beta chains drawn from one sample of a study of blood T cells in healthy people across ages. TCRdb independently ran MiXCR on the 5' RACE reads; one entry per CDR3 protein. Here the sample spans some 900,000 distinct CDR3 sequences, 25% to 30% being singletons. Sequencing was done on a sample of blood. The receptors derive from an elderly woman in good health. Each CDR3 is given with its conserved first and last residue. D genes are given only for firm matches. Clone size, where shown, is once, few, many, or a class for clones that have expanded.

size	V	D	J	DNA	CDR3
many	TRBV12-3/TRBV12-4	NA	TRBJ2-1	TGTGCCAGCAGTTTTCCGGGCCATGAGCAGTTCTTC	CASSFPGHEQFF
many	TRBV20-1	TRBD1	TRBJ2-5	TGCAGTGCGAAGAGGGGGCTGGAGACCCAGTACTTC	CSAKRGLETQYF
many	TRBV4-1	NA	TRBJ2-3	TGCGCCAGCAGCCAAGGGTCGGGGACATCCACAGATACGCAGTATTTT	CASSQGSGTSTDTQYF
many	TRBV29-1	TRBD1	TRBJ2-7	TGCAGCGGACTTAAGGGACAGGGCTACGAGCAGTACTTC	CSGLKGQGYEQYF
NA	TRBV19	NA	TRBJ2-1	TGTGCCAGTACCTTGGTAGGGGTCGATGAGCAGTTCTTC	CASTLVGVDEQFF
many	TRBV10-3	NA	TRBJ2-7	TGTGCCATCAGTGAGGAACAGGGTCCCCACGAGCAGTACTTC	CAISEEQGPHEQYF
few	TRBV5-1	TRBD2	TRBJ2-3	TGCGCCAGCGCCGGGGGGACGAGCGCAGATACGCAGTATTTT	CASAGGTSADTQYF
many	TRBV29-1	NA	TRBJ2-3	TGCAGCGTAGATAAGGCCGCAGATACGCAGTATTTT	CSVDKAADTQYF
many	TRBV27	TRBD1	TRBJ2-6	TGTGCCAGCAGTCTGAAGACAGGGATTGGGGCCAACGTCCTGACTTTC	CASSLKTGIGANVLTF
many	TRBV6-6	NA	TRBJ2-7	TGTGCCAGCAGTGATCCCGGGAAGGGGCCCTACGAGCAGTACTTC	CASSDPGKGPYEQYF
many	TRBV20-1	NA	TRBJ2-3	TGCAGTGCTCCGAGTGGGGCGGGTCTCACAGATACGCAGTATTTT	CSAPSGAGLTDTQYF
NA	TRBV12-3/TRBV12-4	TRBD2	TRBJ2-3	TGTGCCAGCAGCTATAGCGGGGTGCCAGCAGATACGCAGTATTTT	CASSYSGVPADTQYF
many	TRBV24-1	TRBD1	TRBJ2-1	TGTGCCACGGGGACAGGGGGCGCCTACAATGAGCAGTTCTTC	CATGTGGAYNEQFF
many	TRBV6-2/TRBV6-3	NA	TRBJ2-7	TGTGCCAGCAGTTCTCAGGGCTACAGCTCCTACGAGCAGTACTTC	CASSSQGYSSYEQYF
many	TRBV29-1	TRBD1	TRBJ2-3	TGCAGCGTGAAGGACAGGGGCACAGATACGCAGTATTTT	CSVKDRGTDTQYF
many	TRBV7-9	NA	TRBJ2-3	TGTGCCAGCAGCTTATGGGGCCCGGGAGATACGCAGTATTTT	CASSLWGPGDTQYF
many	TRBV5-6	NA	TRBJ1-2	TGTGCCAGCAGCTTGAGCCAGCTACGATCAAACTATGGCTACACCTTC	CASSLSQLRSNYGYTF
few	TRBV6-2/TRBV6-3	NA	TRBJ1-2	TGTGCCAGCAGTCCACAGCCCTCGGACTATGGCTACACCTTC	CASSPQPSDYGYTF
many	TRBV29-1	NA	TRBJ2-2	TGCAGCGTTGGGCGGACAGTGGCCGGGGAGCTGTTTTTT	CSVGRTVAGELFF
many	TRBV6-2/TRBV6-3	TRBD2	TRBJ2-1	TGTGCCAGCAGTTACGGGCGGGGGGGCACCTACAATGAGCAGTTCTTC	CASSYGRGGTYNEQFF
few	TRBV18	TRBD2	TRBJ2-1	TGTGCCAGCTCACCACGGGCTAGCGGGGGCCTCAATGAGCAGTTCTTC	CASSPRASGGLNEQFF
many	TRBV27	TRBD2	TRBJ2-1	TGTGCCAGCAGTTTATATAGGCGGGGGGGCCTGAGGTCCTACAATGAGCAGTTCTTC	CASSLYRRGGLRSYNEQFF
few	TRBV6-2/TRBV6-3	NA	TRBJ1-6	TGTGCCAGCAGTTACGCGGAAAATTCACCCCCCCACTTT	CASSYAENSPPHF
NA	TRBV7-2	NA	TRBJ1-3	TGTGCCAGCAGCTTAGGAGACTCTGGAAACACCATATATTTT	CASSLGDSGNTIYF
few	TRBV9	TRBD2	TRBJ2-1	TGTGCCAGCAGCGGACAAGGACTAGCGGGGGGAAATGAGCAGTTCTTC	CASSGQGLAGGNEQFF
many	TRBV9	TRBD1	TRBJ2-6	TGTGCCAGCAGCTCCCCGGACAGGGGAGGGGCCAACGTCCTGACTTTC	CASSSPDRGGANVLTF
few	TRBV4-2	NA	TRBJ2-3	TGTGCCAGCAGCCTCACCCAGGTGAGGGGACCCGATACGCAGTATTTT	CASSLTQVRGPDTQYF
many	TRBV20-1	NA	TRBJ2-5	TGCAGTGCTCGACCTGGGGGGGGGCACCAAGAGACCCAGTACTTC	CSARPGGGHQETQYF
many	TRBV5-1	NA	TRBJ2-1	TGCGCCAGCAGCTTGGCCGCGGCGAGAAGGGTCGGTGAGCAGTTCTTC	CASSLAAARRVGEQFF
many	TRBV10-3	NA	TRBJ2-7	TGTGCCATCAGTGACCTCTACGAGCAGTACTTC	CAISDLYEQYF
few	TRBV4-3	NA	TRBJ1-2	TGCGCCAGCAGCCAATCGACTAAAGGACATTCTAACTATGGCTACACCTTC	CASSQSTKGHSNYGYTF
few	TRBV6-5	NA	TRBJ1-6	TGTGCCAGCAGTAGACAGGCTTCACCCCTCCACTTT	CASSRQASPLHF
NA	TRBV20-1	NA	TRBJ1-1	TGCAGTGCTCAAAGACTCGGGAGAACTGAAGCTTTCTTT	CSAQRLGRTEAFF
many	TRBV18	NA	TRBJ1-5	TGTGCCAGCTCACCACCGTCGGCCAGGGGAAATCAGCCCCAGCATTTT	CASSPPSARGNQPQHF
many	TRBV7-9	NA	TRBJ1-1	TGTGCCAGCAGCTTAGATAGGACCATGAACACTGAAGCTTTCTTT	CASSLDRTMNTEAFF
many	TRBV6-2/TRBV6-3	TRBD1	TRBJ2-7	TGTGCCAGCAGTTACGGTTCCCCCGGGACAGGGGTCTACGAGCAGTACTTC	CASSYGSPGTGVYEQYF
few	TRBV10-3	TRBD1	TRBJ2-2	TGTGCCATCGGGCGACAGGGTTCACCCGGGGAGCTGTTTTTT	CAIGRQGSPGELFF
few	TRBV6-1	NA	TRBJ1-5	TGTGCCAGCCTGGGACCGCCGAGCAATCAGCCCCAGCATTTT	CASLGPPSNQPQHF
many	TRBV10-1	TRBD1	TRBJ2-5	TGCGCCAGCAGTAGGAGCGGCAGGGGGCGCGTGGAGACCCAGTACTTC	CASSRSGRGRVETQYF
once	TRBV7-2	NA	TRBJ1-4	TGTGCCAGCAGCTCCAGGGGCAGGTCGAATGAAAAACTGTTTTTT	CASSSRGRSNEKLFF
many	TRBV7-9	NA	TRBJ1-1	TGTGCCAGCAGCCTCACCCCTACCGTGCGGGGCACTGAAGCTTTCTTT	CASSLTPTVRGTEAFF
NA	TRBV19	TRBD2	TRBJ2-6	TGTGCCAGTAGTACCCGGGGCGGGGGCTCTGGGGCCAACGTCCTGACTTTC	CASSTRGGGSGANVLTF
few	TRBV4-3	NA	TRBJ2-2	TGCGCCAGCAGGGGGGTTATTAACACCGGGGAGCTGTTTTTT	CASRGVINTGELFF
NA	TRBV16	NA	TRBJ2-2	TGTGCCAGCAGCCAATCCGCCACCGGGGAGCTGTTTTTT	CASSQSATGELFF
NA	TRBV7-8	NA	TRBJ2-1	TGTGCCAGCAGCTTAATGGAGACAGGGAGGAGTGAGCAGTTCTTC	CASSLMETGRSEQFF
many	TRBV20-1	NA	TRBJ1-5	TGCAGTGCTAGAGCGGGGGTTAGCAATCAGCCCCAGCATTTT	CSARAGVSNQPQHF
few	TRBV6-5	TRBD2	TRBJ2-2	TGTGCCAGCAGTTTTTACCCGAGGGGAAGCGGGACGAACACCGGGGAGCTGTTTTTT	CASSFYPRGSGTNTGELFF
NA	TRBV19	TRBD2	TRBJ2-5	TGTGCCAGTAGTATAATCCCGGGGGGGCGGGAGACCCAGTACTTC	CASSIIPGGRETQYF
NA	TRBV7-2	NA	TRBJ2-6	TGCGCCAGCAGCCCTACAGAGAGCTGGGCCAACGTCCTGACTTTC	CASSPTESWANVLTF
few	TRBV30	TRBD2	TRBJ2-3	TGTGCCTGGAGATATCCTAGCGGGGGGTCGTATACGCAGTATTTT	CAWRYPSGGSYTQYF
many	TRBV5-6	NA	TRBJ1-5	TGTGCCAGCAGCTTGGGTTTAGGGGGGAATAACAATCAGCCCCAGCATTTT	CASSLGLGGNNNQPQHF
NA	TRBV24-1	TRBD2	TRBJ2-1	TGTGCCACCAGTGACGCAGCGGGGGGGCGTCACAATGAGCAGTTCTTC	CATSDAAGGRHNEQFF
few	TRBV18	TRBD1	TRBJ2-3	TGTGCCAGCTCACTTGACAGGGGGCCCCGCACAGATACGCAGTATTTT	CASSLDRGPRTDTQYF
NA	TRBV28	NA	TRBJ2-1	TGTGCCAGCAGTCCCACCTATGGGGCGGTTGACAATGAGCAGTTCTTC	CASSPTYGAVDNEQFF
NA	TRBV12-3/TRBV12-4	NA	TRBJ2-3	TGTGCCAGCAGTTTGGAGGGTAGAGTAGGCGGAGATACGCAGTATTTT	CASSLEGRVGGDTQYF
NA	TRBV7-8	TRBD1	TRBJ2-5	TGTGCCAGCAGCTTAAGACCCGGACAGGGAGGTCGAGAGACCCAGTACTTC	CASSLRPGQGGRETQYF
NA	TRBV7-2	TRBD1	TRBJ1-1	TGTGCCAGCAGCTTAGAGGGACAGCCGAACACTGAAGCTTTCTTT	CASSLEGQPNTEAFF